This T cell receptor (beta chain) stems from a study of blood T cell repertoires in COVID-19. The CDR3 sequence is 13 residues long. The germline V gene encodes CDR1 LGHNT and CDR2 FRNRAP. Trimming cost V 7 bases and J 5 bases, with 12 bases left between them. The study drew participants aged roughly 18 to 95 years from fewer than 30 US areas. Assignments of participants to cohorts depended upon their own reported clinical history. Measured with immunoSEQ multiplex PCR; TCRdb has only the in-frame clones, and not every one. Of 200,000 to 250,000 clones in the sample, over 80% were seen once. V gene TRBV12-5 combines with J gene TRBJ1-5, with D unclear. The TCR originated in a middle-aged woman who had recovered from COVID-19. Material: PBMCs or T cells enriched from blood (not recorded which). The CDR3, as DNA: TGTGCTAGTGTTCACGGCGCGGATCAGCCCCAGCATTTT. Protein sequence: CASVHGADQPQHF.